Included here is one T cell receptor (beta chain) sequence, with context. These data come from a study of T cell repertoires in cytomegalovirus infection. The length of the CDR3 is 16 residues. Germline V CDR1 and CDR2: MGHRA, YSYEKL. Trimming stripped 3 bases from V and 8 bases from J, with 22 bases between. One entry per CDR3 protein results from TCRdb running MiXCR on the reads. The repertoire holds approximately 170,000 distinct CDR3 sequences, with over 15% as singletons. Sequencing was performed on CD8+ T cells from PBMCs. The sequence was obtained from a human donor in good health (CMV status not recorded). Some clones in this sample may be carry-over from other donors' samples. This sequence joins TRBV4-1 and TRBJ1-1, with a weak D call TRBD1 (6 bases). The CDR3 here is CASSQGPVGASSEAFF. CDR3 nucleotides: TGCGCCAGCAGCCAGGGGCCGGTGGGGGCTTCCTCCGAAGCTTTCTTT.